These 8 T cell receptor beta chains were sequenced from one sample in a study of blood T cell repertoires in COVID-19. Clones were read by immunoSEQ multiplex PCR, and TCRdb kept only the in-frame ones, dropping some. This sample has 130,000 or so clones, with about four fifths found just once. Sample: peripheral blood. These receptors were collected from a woman aged 70 to 79 with COVID-19, enrolled during active disease.

The genes are TRBV19 and TRBJ1-5; no definite D call. Germline lookup yields CDR1 LNHDA and CDR2 SQIVND (reference sequence). This CDR3 is built from 13 residues. V was pared by 3 bases and J by 11 bases, with 14 bases between. The chain's CDR3 is CASSIGPSEAQHF. The CDR3 coding sequence is TGTGCCAGTAGTATTGGCCCCTCCGAGGCCCAGCATTTT.

The rearrangement links TRBV7-8 to TRBJ1-2, with a possible D match to TRBD1 (6 bases). This CDR3 is 15 amino acids long. V lost 5 bases and J lost 13, with 26 bases in between. Germline assignment: CDR1 SGHVS and CDR2 FQNEAQ. CDR3: CASSPTDGGGLISTF. The DNA for the CDR3 is TGTGCCAGCAGCCCGACAGATGGGGGGGGCCTGATTAGCACCTTC.

The CDR3 nucleotides are TGCAGCGTCCCGGGACTCAATCTAATTACGCAGTATTTT. Residues: CSVPGLNLITQYF. The genes are TRBV29-1 and TRBJ2-3; maybe TRBD2 (6 bases). The CDR3 contains 13 residues. The germline V and J ends were trimmed by 6 bases and 8 bases, with 18 bases remaining between them. Germline CDR1 SQVTM, CDR2 ANQGSEA.

This clone has a single count. The chain employs TRBV9 and TRBJ1-1; TRBD1 matches 8 bases. Germline V gives CDR1 SGDLS, CDR2 YYNGEE. There are 17 residues in the CDR3. V dropped 2 bases and J dropped 8; count of bases not matched to a gene: 17. CDR3 residues: CASSVGQGTWEYREAFF. The CDR3 bases are TGTGCCAGCAGCGTCGGACAGGGTACGTGGGAGTATCGGGAAGCTTTCTTT.

This chain connects TRBV27 to TRBJ2-3; 8 nucleotides line up with TRBD2. Germline V gene data show CDR1 as MNHEY and CDR2 as SMNVEV (reference sequence). This CDR3 region has 12 residues. Trimming cost V 9 bases and J 1 base; bases outside gene matches: 0. The DNA of the CDR3 is TGTGCCAGGCGGGGGGGCACAGATACGCAGTATTTT. Its protein is CARRGGTDTQYF.

CDR3 coding DNA: TGTGCCACCAGTCGGACAGGGGATAGCAATCAGCCCCAGCATTTT. It is translated as CATSRTGDSNQPQHF. V and J are TRBV15 and TRBJ1-5, with 9 bases identical to TRBD1. Losses at the gene ends were 6 bases for V and 0 bases for J; bases not matched to a gene: 3. CDR1 and CDR2 (germline): LNHNV, YYDKDF (reference sequence). This CDR3 has 15 residues.

This clone was counted only a few times. The gene calls are TRBV2 and TRBJ2-7; tentative D call: TRBD2 (5 bases). Deletions cut 0 bases from V and 6 bases from J, with 12 bases between. This CDR3 has 14 amino acids. Germline V gene data show CDR1 as SNHLY and CDR2 as FYNNEI. CDR3 sequence reads: CASSEAGLLGEQYF. CDR3 nucleotide sequence: TGTGCCAGCAGTGAAGCTGGACTGCTCGGCGAGCAGTACTTC.

The V call is TRBV11-2, the J call TRBJ2-7; 7 bases are a match to TRBD1. Germline V gene lookup returns CDR1 SGHAT and CDR2 FQNNGV. V dropped 4 bases and J dropped 4; count of bases not matched to a gene: 4. This CDR3 contains 13 residues. The CDR3 reads CASSSSQGYEQYF. The CDR3 nucleotides read TGTGCCAGCAGCTCGTCACAGGGGTACGAGCAGTACTTC.